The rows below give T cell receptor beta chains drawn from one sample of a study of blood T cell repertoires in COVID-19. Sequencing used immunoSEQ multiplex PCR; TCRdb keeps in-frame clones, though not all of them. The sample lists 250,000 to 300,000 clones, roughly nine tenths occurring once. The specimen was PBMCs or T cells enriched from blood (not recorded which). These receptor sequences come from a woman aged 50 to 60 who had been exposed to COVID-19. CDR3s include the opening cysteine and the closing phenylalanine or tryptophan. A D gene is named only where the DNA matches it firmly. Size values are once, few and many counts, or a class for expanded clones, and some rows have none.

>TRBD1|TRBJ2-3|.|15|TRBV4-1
CASSPQDRITDTQYF
TGCGCCAGCAGCCCACAGGACAGGATCACAGATACGCAGTATTTT
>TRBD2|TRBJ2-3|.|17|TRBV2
CASQTSGGTRGTDTQYF
TGTGCCAGCCAGACTAGCGGGGGGACCCGCGGCACAGATACGCAGTATTTT
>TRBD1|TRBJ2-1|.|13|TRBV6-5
CASGDREETEQFF
TGTGCCAGCGGGGACAGGGAAGAGACTGAGCAGTTCTTC
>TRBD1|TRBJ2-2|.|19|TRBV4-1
CASSQDHGARGRNTGELFF
TGCGCCAGCAGCCAAGATCACGGCGCAAGGGGGCGGAACACCGGGGAGCTGTTTTTT
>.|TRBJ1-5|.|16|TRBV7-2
CASSWNGQISNQPQHF
TGTGCCAGCAGCTGGAACGGACAGATTAGCAATCAGCCCCAGCATTTT
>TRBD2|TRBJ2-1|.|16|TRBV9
CASSGLAALPHNEQFF
TGTGCCAGCAGCGGGCTAGCGGCGCTACCTCACAATGAGCAGTTCTTC
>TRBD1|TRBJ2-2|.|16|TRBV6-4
CASRATGGTNTGELFF
TGTGCCAGCAGAGCGACAGGGGGGACGAACACCGGGGAGCTGTTTTTT
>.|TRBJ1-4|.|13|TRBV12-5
CASGLGQNEKLFF
TGTGCTAGTGGCCTGGGGCAAAATGAAAAACTGTTTTTT
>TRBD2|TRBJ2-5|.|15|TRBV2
CASNTLAGGSETQYF
TGTGCCAGCAATACACTAGCGGGGGGGTCAGAGACCCAGTACTTC
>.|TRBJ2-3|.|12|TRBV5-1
CASSLGADTQYF
TGCGCCAGCAGCTTGGGAGCAGATACGCAGTATTTT
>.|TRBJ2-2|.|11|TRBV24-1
CATSQVGELFF
TGTGCCACCAGTCAGGTCGGGGAGCTGTTTTTT
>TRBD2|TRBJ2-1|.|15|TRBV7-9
CASSSGGPTYNEQFF
TGTGCCAGCAGCAGCGGGGGGCCAACCTACAATGAGCAGTTCTTC
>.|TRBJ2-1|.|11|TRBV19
CASSRDSPLVF
TGTGCCAGTAGTAGGGACTCTCCATTGGTCTTC
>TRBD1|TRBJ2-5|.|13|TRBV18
CASSEGQKETQYF
TGTGCCAGCTCAGAGGGACAGAAAGAGACCCAGTACTTC
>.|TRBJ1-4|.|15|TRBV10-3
CATQQSGDTNEKLFF
TGTGCCACTCAGCAGTCGGGGGACACTAATGAAAAACTGTTTTTT
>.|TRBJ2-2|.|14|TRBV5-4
CASGVTGYTGELFF
TGTGCCAGCGGTGTCACAGGGTACACCGGGGAGCTGTTTTTT
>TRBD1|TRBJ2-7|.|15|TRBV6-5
CASSYSVQGAWEQYF
TGTGCCAGCAGTTACTCGGTCCAGGGGGCATGGGAGCAGTACTTC
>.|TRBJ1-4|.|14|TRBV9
CASSVGGPNEKLFF
TGTGCCAGCAGCGTAGGGGGGCCTAATGAAAAACTGTTTTTT
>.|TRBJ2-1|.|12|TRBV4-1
CASSQAGVAQFF
TGCGCCAGCAGCCAAGCGGGGGTGGCGCAGTTCTTC
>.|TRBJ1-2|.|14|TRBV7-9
CASSQQIPNYGYTF
TGTGCCAGCAGCCAACAGATTCCTAACTATGGCTACACCTTC
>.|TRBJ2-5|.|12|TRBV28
CASSFGGETQYF
TGTGCCAGCAGTTTCGGGGGAGAGACCCAGTACTTC
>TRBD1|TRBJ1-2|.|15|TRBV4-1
CASSQWDRQGYGYTF
TGCGCCAGCAGCCAATGGGACCGACAGGGCTATGGCTACACCTTC
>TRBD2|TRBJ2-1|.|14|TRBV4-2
CASSQVGREDEQFF
TGTGCCAGCAGCCAAGTGGGGAGGGAGGATGAGCAGTTCTTC
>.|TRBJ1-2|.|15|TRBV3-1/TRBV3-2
CASRTLIPGNYGYTF
TGTGCCAGCAGAACCCTAATACCGGGGAACTATGGCTACACCTTC
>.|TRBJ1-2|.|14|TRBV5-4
CASSLDGGYYGYTF
TGTGCCAGCAGCTTGGATGGCGGATACTATGGCTACACCTTC
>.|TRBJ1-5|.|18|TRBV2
CASRPEASTSIRDQPQHF
TGTGCCAGCAGGCCCGAAGCTTCGACATCTATCAGAGATCAGCCCCAGCATTTT
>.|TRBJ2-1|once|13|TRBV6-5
CASSYSSGSEQFF
TGTGCCAGCAGTTACTCGTCGGGGAGTGAGCAGTTCTTC
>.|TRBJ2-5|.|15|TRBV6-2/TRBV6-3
CASSYLGLDQETQYF
TGTGCCAGCAGTTACTTGGGACTGGACCAAGAGACCCAGTACTTC
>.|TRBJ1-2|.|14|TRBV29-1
CSVRPRETNYGYTF
TGCAGCGTTAGGCCCCGGGAGACCAACTATGGCTACACCTTC
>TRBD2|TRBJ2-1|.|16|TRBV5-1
CASSLGVAGSYNEQFF
TGCGCCAGCAGCTTGGGGGTAGCGGGGTCCTACAATGAGCAGTTCTTC